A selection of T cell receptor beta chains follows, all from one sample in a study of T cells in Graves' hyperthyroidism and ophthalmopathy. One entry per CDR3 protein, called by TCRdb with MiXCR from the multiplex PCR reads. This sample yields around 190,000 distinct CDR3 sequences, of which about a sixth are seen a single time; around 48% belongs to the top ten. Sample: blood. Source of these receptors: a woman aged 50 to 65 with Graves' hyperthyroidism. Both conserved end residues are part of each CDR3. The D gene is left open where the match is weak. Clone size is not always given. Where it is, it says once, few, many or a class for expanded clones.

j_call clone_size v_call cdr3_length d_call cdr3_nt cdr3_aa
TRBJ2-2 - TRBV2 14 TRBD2 TGTGCCCAGCGGGAAGCGGGAGCCACCGGGGAGCTGTTTTTT CAQREAGATGELFF
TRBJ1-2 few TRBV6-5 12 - TGTGCCAGCAGTTACTCGAGCGGGTCCTACACCTTC CASSYSSGSYTF
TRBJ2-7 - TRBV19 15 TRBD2 TGTGCCAGTAGCCCCGGGACTAGCGTGACGGGTGAGCAGTACTTC CASSPGTSVTGEQYF
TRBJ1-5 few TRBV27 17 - TGTGCCAGCAGTTTACTCTCGACCGCGGTTGGCAATCAGCCCCAGCATTTT CASSLLSTAVGNQPQHF
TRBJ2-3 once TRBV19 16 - TGTGCCAGTTTAGGAGTCTCTGACGGAAGGGGGGCTTCGCAGTATTTT CASLGVSDGRGASQYF
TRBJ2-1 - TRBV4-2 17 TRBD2 TGTGCCAGCAGCCAAGATGGGACTAGCGGGAGGGTAGCTGAGCAGTTCTTC CASSQDGTSGRVAEQFF
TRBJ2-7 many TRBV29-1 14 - TGCAGCGTTGTTCTCGCGGAGAGAGGATACGAGCAGTACTTC CSVVLAERGYEQYF
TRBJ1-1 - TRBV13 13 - TGTGCCAGCAGCACGACATGGAACACTGAAGCTTTCTTT CASSTTWNTEAFF
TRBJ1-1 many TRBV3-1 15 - TGTGCCAGCAGCCGGACCAGAGGAATGAACACTGAAGCTTTCTTT CASSRTRGMNTEAFF
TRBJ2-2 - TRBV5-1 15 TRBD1 TGCGCCAGCAGTTTACAGGGGGCGCACACCGGGGAGCTGTTTTTT CASSLQGAHTGELFF
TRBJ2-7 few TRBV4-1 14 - TGCGCCAGCAGCCAAGGGACGGACTTCTACGAGCAGTACTTC CASSQGTDFYEQYF
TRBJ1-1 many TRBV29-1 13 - TGCAGCGTCCCACTCCCAGGGGACACTGAAGCTTTCTTT CSVPLPGDTEAFF
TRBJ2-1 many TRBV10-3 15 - TGTGCCATCAAGACATCTGGTCCGACCTACAATGAGCAGTTCTTC CAIKTSGPTYNEQFF
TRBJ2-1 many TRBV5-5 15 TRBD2 TGTGCCAGCAGCTTAGACCTAGCGGGCTACAATGAGCAGTTCTTC CASSLDLAGYNEQFF
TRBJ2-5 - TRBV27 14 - TGTGCCAGCAGTTTCCAGGACGCTGGAGAGACCCAGTACTTC CASSFQDAGETQYF
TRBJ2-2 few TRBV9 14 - TGTGCCAGCAGCGCGCAGGCGAACACCGGGGAGCTGTTTTTT CASSAQANTGELFF
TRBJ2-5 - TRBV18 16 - TGTGCCAGCTCACCACGTCTCGGCGAAGGTGGAGAGACCCAGTACTTC CASSPRLGEGGETQYF
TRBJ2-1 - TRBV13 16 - TGTGCCAGCAGCTTATCTGGGAGACAGGCCTACAATGAGCAGTTCTTC CASSLSGRQAYNEQFF
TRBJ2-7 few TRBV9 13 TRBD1 TGCCCACGCCGGGACAGGGTATGCTACGAGCAGTACTTC CPRRDRVCYEQYF
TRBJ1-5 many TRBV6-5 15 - TGTGCCAGCAGTTACGCCGGGGACGGCAATCAGCCCCAGCATTTT CASSYAGDGNQPQHF
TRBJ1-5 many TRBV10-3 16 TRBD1 TGTGCCATCAGCGGGGACAGGGTTGGTAGCAATCAGCCCCAGCATTTT CAISGDRVGSNQPQHF
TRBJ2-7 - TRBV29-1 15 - TGCAGCGTTGAAGAACCGGGGGCCAGCTCCTACGAGCAGCACTTC CSVEEPGASSYEQHF
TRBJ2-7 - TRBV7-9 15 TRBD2 TGTGCCAGCAGCTTACTTGGCGGGGGATCGGGGGAGCAGTACTTC CASSLLGGGSGEQYF
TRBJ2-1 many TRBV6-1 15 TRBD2 TGTGCCAGCAGCCTAGCGGGAGGTCCCCACAATGAGCAGTTCTTC CASSLAGGPHNEQFF
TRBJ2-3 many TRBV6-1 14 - TGTGCCAGCTGCCAGGGTAGTAGCACAGATACGCAGTATTTT CASCQGSSTDTQYF
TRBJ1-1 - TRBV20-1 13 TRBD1 TGCAGTGCAACCGGGACAGGGGGTTCTGAAGCTTTCTTT CSATGTGGSEAFF
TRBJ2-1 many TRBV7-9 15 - TGTGCCAGCAGCTTAGCGTCTGCCCTCCCCAATGAGCAGTTCTTC CASSLASALPNEQFF
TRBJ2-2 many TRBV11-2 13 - TGTGCCAGCAGCTTAGTAGGGACCGGGGAGCTGTTTTTT CASSLVGTGELFF
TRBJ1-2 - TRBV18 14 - TGTGCCAGCTCACCGTCTGGAATTAACTATGGCTACACCTTC CASSPSGINYGYTF
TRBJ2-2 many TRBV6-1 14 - TGTGCCAGCAGTGTTGGGCCAGGGACCGGGGAGCTGTTTTTT CASSVGPGTGELFF
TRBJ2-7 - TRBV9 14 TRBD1 TGTGCCAGCAGCGTAGGGACAGGGGCCTACGAGCAGTACTTC CASSVGTGAYEQYF
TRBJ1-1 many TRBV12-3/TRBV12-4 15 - TGTGCCAGCAGTTTAGCGCCCCGGTCGGGCACTGAAGCTTTCTTT CASSLAPRSGTEAFF
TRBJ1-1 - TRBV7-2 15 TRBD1 TGTGCCAGCAGCTTCAACAGGGGGTCAAGCACTGAAGCTTTCTTT CASSFNRGSSTEAFF
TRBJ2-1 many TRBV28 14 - TGTGCCAGCAGTTTCCCAGGGACCATGTTGGAGCAGTTCTTC CASSFPGTMLEQFF
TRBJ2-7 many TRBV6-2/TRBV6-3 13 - TGTGCCAGCAGTATAGGACAGTCCTACGAGCAGTACTTC CASSIGQSYEQYF
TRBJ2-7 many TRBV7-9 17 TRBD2 TGTGCCAGCAGCCTGACTAGCGGGAGGGCCTGGGGCTACGAGCAGTACTTC CASSLTSGRAWGYEQYF
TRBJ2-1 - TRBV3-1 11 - TGTGCCAGCAGCAACCTCAATGAGCGGTTCTTC CASSNLNERFF